This T cell receptor (beta chain) was sequenced in a study of tumor and adjacent non-tumor tissue in lung cancer. Study context: The patients, around 9 men and 5 women, were roughly 30 to 76 with stage I to III disease. Around 4.5 million productive TCRbeta reads were obtained per sample on average. The study, taken as a whole, reports: Top 100 clones took a larger repertoire share in normal lung.

J gave up 7 bases and V 11 bases, and 16 bases lay outside the gene matches. The CDR3 is made up of 16 amino acids. CDR1 and CDR2 from the germline V gene are MDHEN and SYDVKM. Note on this clonotype: Antigen specificity is unknown.

The template was RNA from unsorted bulk tissue. A modified ARM-PCR protocol with three rounds of nested PCR amplified TCRbeta. TCRdb processed the multiplex PCR reads anew with MiXCR; each CDR3 protein has one entry. The sample lists more than 90,000 distinct CDR3 sequences, less than 80% occurring once. Specimen: lung tumor tissue. The chain couples TRBV28 to TRBJ2-1, with TRBD2 matching 11 bases. This TCR derives from a man aged 60 to 69 with non-small cell lung cancer. CDR3 sequence (DNA): TGTGCCTGTAGCGACCCGGAACTAGCGGGAGTAAATGAGCAGTTCTTC. Translating gives CACSDPELAGVNEQFF.